The 28 T cell receptor beta chains below all came from one sample that was sequenced in a study of CD8+ T cells in alopecia areata. RNA was extracted and reverse transcribed into cDNA as the sequencing template. Data came from immunoSEQ multiplex PCR; TCRdb stores just in-frame clones and leaves some out. Recorded here are about 300,000 clones, none singletons. Cells that came from pooled cutaneous lymph nodes were sorted using CD4, CD8alpha, NKG2D, NKG2ACE and other markers. Sequences were obtained from CD4+ T cells sorted from a lymph node. The origin of the receptors is a C3H/HeJ mouse with alopecia areata. The mice in this strain carry MHC haplotype H2-k.

Only a few counts were recorded for this clone. The genes are named according to mouse. The sequenced fragment ends 4 residues before the CDR3 boundary, so the rest is inferred from the germline J gene. The V gene is TRBV1, the J gene TRBJ1-2, with D unclear. Trimming took 0 bases from V and 0 from J, leaving 5 bases between them. The germline gives CDR1 NSQYPW, CDR2 LRSPGD (reference sequence). This CDR3 region has 14 residues. CDR3 sequence: CTCSADWANSDYTF. The sequenced part of the CDR3 DNA is TGCACCTGCAGTGCAGATTGGGCAAACTCC.

For this clone: Mouse germline and gene names are used. From the germline J gene comes the end of the CDR3, since the read stops 4 residues before it. The V gene is TRBV17, the J gene TRBJ1-1; D not resolved. Germline CDR1 is MNHDT and CDR2 is YYDKIL. V lost 2 bases and J 1 base, leaving 5 bases between the germline ends. This CDR3 comprises 13 residues. The CDR3 reads CASSRQVNTEVFF. CDR3 bases read: TGTGCTAGCAGTAGACAAGTAAACACA.

The sample holds a few counts of this clone. Germline and genes: mouse. The CDR3 end is not reached by the read, which stops 4 residues before it; the germline J gene fills it in. V is TRBV31 and J is TRBJ2-1; 9 nucleotides align to TRBD1. The CDR3 extends over 14 amino acids. Germline values: CDR1 GKSSPN, CDR2 SITVG. Germline trimming cut 5 bases from V and 5 bases from J; bases unmatched to any gene: 7. CDR3 sequence reads: CAWGRTGVDAEQFF. Incomplete CDR3 DNA: TGTGCCTGGGGTCGGACAGGGGTAGATGCT.

This clone was found a few times. The germline and genes are mouse ones. The read halts 3 residues ahead of the CDR3 end, with the missing end drawn from the germline J gene. The chain couples TRBV13-1 to TRBJ1-6; the D gene is possibly TRBD1 (5 bases). TRBJ1-6 belongs to the ORF category, with a function that is uncertain. Deletions cut 5 bases from V and 0 bases from J, with 9 bases between. The CDR3 is 15 amino acids. Germline values: CDR1 NSHNY, CDR2 SYGAGN. The covered CDR3 bases are TGTGCCAGCAGGGAGACAGATTCCTATAATTCGCCC. Translating gives CASRETDSYNSP. The whole CDR3 sequence reads CASRETDSYNSPLYF.

A note on this clone: Mouse germline and gene names are used. Read sequence stops 4 residues before the CDR3 end, and the germline J gene provides the missing end. The V gene is TRBV31, the J gene TRBJ2-3, with 12 nucleotides matching TRBD2. The CDR3 has 16 residues. Germline CDR1 and CDR2: GKSSPN and SITVG. After removal of 1 base from V and 1 base from J, the junction contained 3 bases not matched to a gene. Partial CDR3 DNA: TGTGCCTGGAGTCAGGGACTGGGGGGTGGTGCAGAA. Encoded protein: CAWSQGLGGGAE. The whole CDR3 region reads CAWSQGLGGGAETLYF.

Remarks on this clone: Here the gene names and germline are mouse. The read ends 4 residues shy of where the CDR3 ends; the end is completed using the germline J gene. Other DNA sequences in this sample translate to the same CDR3. The V and J genes are TRBV31 and TRBJ2-3, with 8 bases identical to TRBD2. The CDR3 length is 14 residues. Germline V CDR1 and CDR2: GKSSPN, SITVG. The V gene end was trimmed by 3 bases and the J gene end by 0 bases; junction bases not matched to a gene: 2. Partial CDR3 DNA: TGTGCCTGGAGGGACTGGGCGAGTGCAGAA. Protein: CAWRDWASAE. Given in full, the CDR3 is CAWRDWASAETLYF.

Comment on this clone: Mouse germline and gene names are used. The read terminates 4 residues before the CDR3 end, so the remaining end is supplied by the germline J gene. The chain has TRBV5 and TRBJ2-7; TRBD2 aligns across 8 bases. In germline, CDR1 is LGHNA, CDR2 YNLKQL (reference sequence). The ends lost 6 bases at V and 3 bases at J; junction bases unmatched: 4. The CDR3 extends over 13 amino acids. The DNA read from the CDR3 is TGTGCCAGCAGACCCACTGGGGGCTAT. It yields the protein CASRPTGGY. The entire CDR3 protein reads CASRPTGGYEQYF.

This clone was observed a few times. Gene names follow the mouse nomenclature. The read ends 4 residues before the CDR3 terminus; that terminus is restored from the germline J gene. Other DNA sequences in the same sample also yield this CDR3. This chain links TRBV31 with TRBJ1-2, with D possibly matching TRBD1 (6 bases). V gave up 2 bases and J gave up 4 bases, with 11 bases separating them. CDR3 length equals 13 residues. Germline values: CDR1 GKSSPN, CDR2 SITVG. CDR3 DNA, as far as it was read: TGTGCCTGGAGTTCACAGGGCACCTCC. It is translated as CAWSSQGTS. The complete CDR3 sequence is CAWSSQGTSDYTF.

This clone was observed a handful of times. Mouse gene names and germline throughout. The read falls 4 residues short of the CDR3 end, and the missing part is taken from the germline J gene. The same CDR3 arises from other DNA sequences in this sample as well. V gene TRBV5 combines with J gene TRBJ2-2, with 7 bases aligning to TRBD2. Germline lookup yields CDR1 LGHNA and CDR2 YNLKQL (reference sequence). The CDR3 covers 14 residues. The V segment lost 0 bases and the J segment 5 bases; nucleotides outside the gene matches: 0. This CDR3 reads CASSQDWGTGQLYF. The sequenced CDR3 bases are TGTGCCAGCAGCCAAGACTGGGGGACCGGG.

Only a few counts were recorded for this clone. Each gene name is a mouse one. The sequence runs out 4 residues before the end of the CDR3; the remainder is reconstructed from the germline J gene. The chain employs TRBV5 and TRBJ2-7; maybe TRBD1 (7 bases). CDR1 is LGHNA, CDR2 YNLKQL, per germline (reference sequence). The CDR3 loop spans 13 amino acids. The covered CDR3 bases are TGTGCCAGCAGCCAGACAGGGACTTAT. Protein: CASSQTGTY. The CDR3 reads in full as CASSQTGTYEQYF.

Comment on this clone: Genes here carry mouse names. The read comes to an end 4 residues before the CDR3 does, leaving the germline J gene to fill in the end. The chain joins TRBV5 to TRBJ2-4, with D perhaps TRBD2 (7 bases). The CDR3 runs 14 residues. The germline gives CDR1 LGHNA, CDR2 YNLKQL (reference sequence). The sequenced part of the CDR3 DNA is TGTGCCAGCAGCCCCCTGGGGGCGGGGAAC. Residues: CASSPLGAGN. The CDR3 in its entirety is CASSPLGAGNTLYF.

Note on this clone: Gene labels here are mouse ones. The read stops 4 residues short of the end of the CDR3; the missing end is completed from the germline J gene. The V call is TRBV1, the J call TRBJ2-5, with 11 bases lining up with TRBD2. The CDR3 is 15 residues long. Trimming cost V 4 bases and J 3 bases; bases outside gene matches: 3. Germline CDR1 reads NSQYPW; CDR2 reads LRSPGD (reference sequence). Partial CDR3 DNA: TGCACCTGCAGTGGGGACTGGGGGCCTCAAGAC. It yields the protein CTCSGDWGPQD. Given in full, the CDR3 is CTCSGDWGPQDTQYF. The full variable domain, in which reference TRBV1 and TRBJ2-5 provide the parts outside the CDR3, is VTLLEQNPRWRLVPRGQAVNLRCILKNSQYPWMSWYQQDLQKQLQWLFTLRSPGDKEVKSLPGADYLATRVTDTELRLQVANMSQGRTLYCTCSGDWGPQDTQYFGPGTRLLVL.

There are a few counts of this clone. Gene names refer to mouse genes. The missing CDR3 end, 4 residues past where the read stops, is filled in from the germline J gene. The sample has other DNA sequences that encode this CDR3 too. The genes are TRBV19 and TRBJ2-5; 7 bases are shared with TRBD2. The junction had 1 base not matched to a gene; V was cut back by 0 bases and J by 3 bases. Germline V gives CDR1 FNHDT, CDR2 SITEND (reference sequence). This CDR3 contains 14 residues. CDR3 DNA (partial): TGTGCCAGCAGTATAGGGGGGGGGCAAGAC. The encoded protein is CASSIGGGQD. The complete CDR3 reads CASSIGGGQDTQYF.

This clone was seen a few times. Gene names are mouse gene names. The read finishes 4 residues shy of the CDR3 end, and the germline J gene is used to complete it. V usage is TRBV14 and J usage is TRBJ2-1; D possibly corresponds to TRBD2 (6 bases). The V end was cut by 4 bases, the J end by 0 bases, with 14 bases between. CDR1 SGHDT and CDR2 FRDEAV come from the germline V gene. The CDR3 runs to 16 residues. Partial CDR3 DNA: TGTGCCAGCAGTCAGGGCTGGGGAGATAACTATGCT. Protein sequence: CASSQGWGDNYA. The full CDR3 sequence reads CASSQGWGDNYAEQFF.

About this clone: All gene names here are mouse names. The read falls 4 residues short of the CDR3 end, and the missing part is taken from the germline J gene. This chain joins TRBV13-1 and TRBJ1-2, with 10 bases that match TRBD1. The CDR3 is 15 residues long. Germline V CDR1 and CDR2: NSHNY, SYGAGN. V lost 2 bases to trimming and J lost 3 bases; unmatched junction nucleotides: 4. CDR3: CASSDSGTGDSDYTF. The CDR3 bases that were read are TGTGCCAGCAGTGACTCCGGGACAGGGGACTCC.

Worth noting for this clone: Gene names denote mouse genes. The CDR3 goes on 4 residues after the read ends, and that part is filled in from the germline J gene. V gene TRBV19 combines with J gene TRBJ2-7, with 8 positions matching TRBD1. Germline V CDR1 and CDR2: FNHDT, SITEND (reference sequence). CDR3 length: 15 residues. The CDR3 spells CASSTPDRGPYEQYF. Partial CDR3 DNA: TGTGCCAGCAGTACCCCCGACAGGGGTCCGTAT.

This clone was observed a handful of times. Each gene name is a mouse one. The sequence runs out 3 residues before the end of the CDR3; the remainder is reconstructed from the germline J gene. In the same sample, other DNA sequences code for this CDR3. This chain joins TRBV1 and TRBJ1-6; weak D call: TRBD1 (6 bases). TRBJ1-6 is marked as an open reading frame, function uncertain. V was pared by 0 bases and J by 6 bases, with 9 bases between. The germline V gene encodes CDR1 NSQYPW and CDR2 LRSPGD (reference sequence). The CDR3 length is 15 residues. The sequenced part of the CDR3 DNA is TGCACCTGCAGTGCAGACAGGGGCCCTAATTCGCCC. This translates into CTCSADRGPNSP. The CDR3 in its entirety is CTCSADRGPNSPLYF.

Only a few counts were recorded for this clone. These gene names are mouse names. The read terminates 4 residues before the CDR3 end, so the remaining end is supplied by the germline J gene. The sample carries other DNA sequences with the same CDR3. J is TRBJ2-1 and V is TRBV1; D gene unclear. The ends were cut back, 0 bases at V and 1 base at J, with 7 bases in the middle. Per the germline V gene, CDR1 is NSQYPW and CDR2 is LRSPGD (reference sequence). This CDR3 spans 15 amino acids. CDR3 loop: CTCSADLTNYAEQFF. The part of the CDR3 DNA that was read is TGCACCTGCAGTGCAGACTTGACCAACTATGCT. The full variable domain, completed using reference TRBV1 and TRBJ2-1, is VTLLEQNPRWRLVPRGQAVNLRCILKNSQYPWMSWYQQDLQKQLQWLFTLRSPGDKEVKSLPGADYLATRVTDTELRLQVANMSQGRTLYCTCSADLTNYAEQFFGPGTRLTVL.

This clone turned up a few times. Mouse gene names and germline throughout. The read stops 3 residues short of the end of the CDR3; the missing end is completed from the germline J gene. The same CDR3 arises from other DNA sequences in this sample as well. The gene calls are TRBV19 and TRBJ1-6; 9 bases align to TRBD1. TRBJ1-6 is treated as an ORF (open reading frame) with a function not yet certain. Germline CDR1 and CDR2: FNHDT and SITEND (reference sequence). With 3 bases clipped from V and 4 bases from J, the junction kept 2 bases outside the gene matches. CDR3 length equals 15 residues. CDR3 amino acids: CASSRGQGYNSPLYF. CDR3 bases read: TGTGCCAGCAGTAGAGGACAGGGGTATAATTCGCCC.

This clone was counted a few times. Since a far larger clone is one base different, this is likely a read error. The gene names here belong to mouse. The read ends 4 residues shy of where the CDR3 ends; the end is completed using the germline J gene. J is TRBJ1-2 and V is TRBV3; 7 bases align to TRBD1. Per the germline V gene, CDR1 is SNHLY and CDR2 is FYNGKV (reference sequence). V shed 6 bases, J shed 0 bases, and the junction held 7 bases outside the gene matches. The CDR3 covers 15 residues. CDR3 sequence reads: CASSTPGTANSDYTF. CDR3 DNA (partial): TGTGCCAGCAGTACCCCCGGGACAGCAAACTCC.

A few counts support this clone. Genes here carry mouse names. The CDR3 end lies 4 residues beyond the end of the read and is filled in from the germline J gene. The chain links TRBV19 to TRBJ1-1; TRBD1 is a possible D gene (6 bases). The CDR3 is made up of 12 amino acids. The germline V gene encodes CDR1 FNHDT and CDR2 SITEND (reference sequence). CDR3 amino acids: CASSQGTSEVFF. Partial CDR3 DNA: TGTGCCAGCAGTCAAGGGACATCA.

Turning to this clone: Any gene name here is a mouse gene name. With the read ending 4 residues before the CDR3 end, the germline J gene is used to fill in that end. The gene calls are TRBV19 and TRBJ1-1; D not resolved. The germline CDR1 and CDR2 sequences are FNHDT and SITEND (reference sequence). The CDR3 extends over 11 amino acids. Trimming removed 3 bases from V and 4 bases from J, with 4 bases in between. CDR3 region: CASSKGTEVFF. CDR3 DNA, as far as it was read: TGTGCCAGCAGTAAGGGCACA.

There are a few counts of this clone. Gene names follow the mouse nomenclature. Read coverage stops 4 residues before the CDR3 terminus; the germline J gene supplies the remainder. Other nucleotide sequences in the sample specify the same CDR3. This chain links TRBV19 with TRBJ2-5; D is possibly TRBD1 (5 bases). V lost 1 base, J lost 2 bases, and 5 bases lay in between. The CDR3 totals 13 residues. CDR1 is FNHDT and CDR2 is SITEND in the germline V gene (reference sequence). CDR3 region: CASSITGQDTQYF. The sequenced part of the CDR3 DNA is TGTGCCAGCAGTATAACAGGCCAAGAC.

A word on this clone: Mouse gene names and germline throughout. The read stops 4 residues short of the end of the CDR3; the missing end is completed from the germline J gene. The V call is TRBV13-3, the J call TRBJ2-2; D may be TRBD1 (5 bases). The ends were cut back, 7 bases at V and 0 bases at J, with 7 bases in the middle. The CDR3 runs to 13 residues. Germline CDR1 reads NNHDY; CDR2 reads SYVADS. CDR3 bases read: TGTGCCAGCTGGACACCAAACACCGGG. Residues: CASWTPNTG. The whole CDR3 protein reads CASWTPNTGQLYF. The full variable domain, completed using reference TRBV13-3 and TRBJ2-2, is EAAVTQSPRSKVAVTGGKVTLSCHQTNNHDYMYWYRQDTGHGLRLIHYSYVADSTEKGDIPDGYKASRPSQENFSLILELASLSQTAVYFCASWTPNTGQLYFGEGSKLTVL.

This clone has just a few counts. Mouse germline and gene names are used. The read comes to an end 4 residues before the CDR3 does, leaving the germline J gene to fill in the end. This rearrangement joins TRBV13-2 to TRBJ2-5; D perhaps matches TRBD2 (5 bases). CDR1 NNHNN and CDR2 SYGAGS come from the germline V gene (reference sequence). The CDR3 is 13 residues long. V lost 5 bases and J lost 2, with 9 bases in between. CDR3 DNA, as far as it was read: TGTGCCAGCGGGCGGACTTTCCAAGAC. It specifies CASGRTFQD. The CDR3 in its entirety is CASGRTFQDTQYF.

With regard to this clone: Gene names are the mouse ones. The observed sequence ends 4 residues before the CDR3 terminus, with the missing tail filled in from the germline J gene. The identical CDR3 is also encoded by other nucleotide sequences in the sample. This chain links TRBV13-2 with TRBJ1-1; the D is unclear. Trimming shortened V by 1 base and J by 0 bases, and 4 bases separated the two germline ends. The length of the CDR3 is 13 residues. CDR1 and CDR2 (germline): NNHNN, SYGAGS (reference sequence). CDR3: CASGDSANTEVFF. The part of the CDR3 DNA that was read is TGTGCCAGCGGTGATTCTGCAAACACA.

In the case of this clone: Gene names and germline match the mouse. The read ends 4 residues early relative to the CDR3; the germline J gene fills the gap. Other DNA sequences in this specimen translate into the identical CDR3. The chain carries TRBV13-3 and TRBJ2-2, with TRBD1 identical over 7 bases. J gave up 0 bases and V 2 bases, and 1 base lay outside the gene matches. Germline assignment: CDR1 NNHDY and CDR2 SYVADS. This CDR3 is 15 amino acids long. The CDR3 DNA, read in part, is TGTGCCAGCAGTGACCAGGGGGCAAACACCGGG. As protein: CASSDQGANTG. The full CDR3 sequence reads CASSDQGANTGQLYF.

This clone was seen many times. The germline and genes are mouse ones. Read coverage stops 4 residues before the CDR3 terminus; the germline J gene supplies the remainder. Other nucleotide sequences in the sample specify the same CDR3. The chain employs TRBV5 and TRBJ2-3; no definite D call. Germline lookup yields CDR1 LGHNA and CDR2 YNLKQL (reference sequence). Trimming shortened V by 1 base and J by 1 base, and 3 bases separated the two germline ends. This CDR3 contains 13 residues. CDR3 sequence: CASSQGGAETLYF. The CDR3 DNA, read in part, is TGTGCCAGCAGCCAAGGGGGTGCAGAA.